The 27 T cell receptor beta chains given below trace back to one sample, sequenced in a study of blood T cell repertoires in COVID-19 (dated by TCRdb to 2018 to 2021). The library relied on the immunoSEQ multiplex PCR assay. The immuneACCESS repertoire file appears here via TCRdb, limited to in-frame rearrangements. These files lack a portion of the clones; in checked studies, under half of the deficit traces to unresolved V genes, and the cause of the others is not known. This sample is represented by some 250,000 clones; around 93% of them were singletons. 0.95% to 1.5% of the sample lies in the top ten. The sample was PBMCs or T cells enriched from blood (not recorded which). These TCRs come from a human donor in a cohort exposed to, infected with or recovered from COVID-19 (not recorded which). The donor label of this sample is uncertain.

This chain uses TRBV6-1 with TRBJ2-3, with 7 bases lining up with TRBD2. CDR1 and CDR2 (germline): MNHNS, SASEGT. This CDR3 is built from 17 residues. V dropped 3 bases and J dropped 2; count of bases not matched to a gene: 11. The CDR3, as DNA: TGTGCCAGCAGTGATGGTACCGGGACTAAATACACAGATACGCAGTATTTT. This translates into CASSDGTGTKYTDTQYF.

The chain carries TRBV12-3 or TRBV12-4 and TRBJ2-3; no firm D call. This CDR3 has 11 residues. V gave up 6 bases and J gave up 7 bases, with 8 bases separating them. The CDR3 DNA reads as TGTGCCAGCAGCGAGTCTAATACGCAGTATTTT. This codes for CASSESNTQYF.

The chain couples TRBV7-6 to TRBJ1-2, with TRBD1 as a possible D gene (6 bases). The V gene lost 4 bases and the J gene lost 8 bases, with 14 bases spanning the gap. Germline lookup yields CDR1 SGHVS and CDR2 FNYEAQ. The CDR3 loop spans 13 amino acids. DNA of the CDR3: TGTGCCAGCAGCTCCCCGACAGGATTAGGCTACACCTTC. Amino acid sequence: CASSSPTGLGYTF. The variable domain in full, with the rest retrieved from reference TRBV7-6 and TRBJ1-2, is GAGVSQSPRYKVTKRGQDVALRCDPISGHVSLYWYRQALGQGPEFLTYFNYEAQQDKSGLPNDRFSAERPEGSISTLTIQRTEQRDSAMYRCASSSPTGLGYTFGSGTRLTVV.

This clone was found once. The chain uses TRBV18 and TRBJ1-5, with a tentative D call TRBD1 (6 bases). The CDR3 sequence is 15 residues long. Germline loops: CDR1 KGHSH, CDR2 LQKENI. Trimming took off 3 bases at V and 1 base at J, with 10 bases between the two ends. DNA of the CDR3: TGTGCCAGCTCACCCTACAGGGTAAGCAATCAGCCCCAGCATTTT. This codes for CASSPYRVSNQPQHF. Full variable domain (remainder filled in from reference TRBV18 and TRBJ1-5): NAGVMQNPRHLVRRRGQEARLRCSPMKGHSHVYWYRQLPEEGLKFMVYLQKENIIDESGMPKERFSAEFPKEGPSILRIQQVVRGDSAAYFCASSPYRVSNQPQHFGDGTRLSIL.

The chain has TRBV7-2 and TRBJ1-6, with 11 bases lining up with TRBD1. CDR1 is SGHTA and CDR2 is FQGNSA in the germline V gene. The CDR3 consists of 14 residues. The V and J ends lost 5 bases and 9 bases, in that order; junction bases with no gene match: 3. As DNA, the CDR3 is TGTGCCAGCAGCCGGACAGGGGGCACTTCACCCCTCCACTTT. Translation: CASSRTGGTSPLHF.

The rearrangement links TRBV7-3 to TRBJ1-1; the match to TRBD1 covers 8 bases. The junction had 3 bases not matched to a gene; V was cut back by 5 bases and J by 4 bases. The CDR3 extends over 13 amino acids. From germline, CDR1 is SGHTA and CDR2 FQGTGA. CDR3 amino acids: CASSAQGGTEAFF. The CDR3 nucleotides read TGTGCCAGCAGCGCACAGGGGGGCACTGAAGCTTTCTTT.

The chain recombines TRBV10-3 with TRBJ2-3, with 8 bases identical to TRBD1. The CDR3 sequence is 15 residues long. The junction had 9 bases not matched to a gene; V was cut back by 6 bases and J by 4 bases. Germline V gene lookup returns CDR1 ENHRY and CDR2 SYGVKD. CDR3 DNA sequence: TGTGCCATCAGGAAGACAGGGGACGAGCCAGATACGCAGTATTTT. It yields the protein CAIRKTGDEPDTQYF.

Note on this clone: Compared with germline, one end of the junction differs, possibly owing to a read error. V usage is TRBV5-1 and J usage is TRBJ1-1, with 9 bases aligning to TRBD1. In germline, CDR1 is SGHRS, CDR2 YFSETQ. This CDR3 has 16 amino acids. The CDR3 DNA follows: TGCGCCAGCAGCTCATCCGGGACAGGGTTGAAGACTGAAGCTTTCTTT. Translated, it gives CASSSSGTGLKTEAFF. The full variable domain, rest sourced from reference TRBV5-1 and TRBJ1-1, is KAGVTQTPRYLIKTRGQQVTLSCSPISGHRSVSWYQQTPGQGLQFLFEYFSETQRNKGNFPGRFSGRQFSNSRSEMNVSTLELGDSALYLCASSSSGTGLKTEAFFGQGTRLTVV.

The rearrangement joins TRBV5-4 to TRBJ1-1, with 9 nucleotides matching TRBD1. This CDR3 has 20 residues. Trimming removed 2 bases from V and 2 bases from J; junction bases left unmatched: 19. Germline V gene data show CDR1 as SGHNT and CDR2 as YYREEE (reference sequence). For the CDR3, the DNA is TGTGCCAGCAGCTTTCAGACATTTAGGGGGACAGGGTGGCTAAACACTGAAGCTTTCTTT. Translation gives CASSFQTFRGTGWLNTEAFF. The full variable domain, in which reference TRBV5-4 and TRBJ1-1 provide the parts outside the CDR3, is ETGVTQSPTHLIKTRGQQVTLRCSSQSGHNTVSWYQQALGQGPQFIFQYYREEENGRGNFPPRFSGLQFPNYSSELNVNALELDDSALYLCASSFQTFRGTGWLNTEAFFGQGTRLTVV.

V usage is TRBV10-2 and J usage is TRBJ1-1; a possible D gene is TRBD1 (5 bases). CDR1 is WSHSY, CDR2 SAAADI, per germline. Trimming removed 7 bases at V and 4 bases at J, with 16 bases between. The CDR3 consists of 14 residues. The CDR3 DNA sequence: TGCGCCAGCACGGGGGGACGGCGGGGCACTGAAGCTTTCTTT. Amino acids: CASTGGRRGTEAFF.

V and J are TRBV18 and TRBJ2-7; the D gene is possibly TRBD2 (6 bases). Germline assignment: CDR1 KGHSH and CDR2 LQKENI. Trimming stripped 3 bases from V and 5 bases from J, with 8 bases between. CDR3 length: 12 amino acids. CDR3 in DNA: TGTGCCAGCTCACCCGGGGGTAACGAGCAGTACTTC. Its protein product is CASSPGGNEQYF.

The rearrangement joins TRBV14 to TRBJ1-6, with TRBD1 as a possible D gene (6 bases). In germline, CDR1 is SGHDN, CDR2 FVKESK. The CDR3 extends over 13 amino acids. Trimming removed 5 bases at V and 10 bases at J, with 12 bases between. CDR3 in DNA: TGTGCCAGCAGCGGACAGCAAAAATCACCCCTCCACTTT. Translated, it gives CASSGQQKSPLHF. Filled out from reference TRBV14 and TRBJ1-6, the complete variable domain reads EAGVTQFPSHSVIEKGQTVTLRCDPISGHDNLYWYRRVMGKEIKFLLHFVKESKQDESGMPNNRFLAERTGGTYSTLKVQPAELEDSGVYFCASSGQQKSPLHFGNGTRLTVT.

The chain combines TRBV2 with TRBJ2-4; D might be TRBD2 (5 bases). Between the trimmed V and J ends, which lost 3 bases and 1 base, there was a span of 13 bases. CDR1 and CDR2 (germline): SNHLY, FYNNEI. This CDR3 is built from 16 residues. DNA for the CDR3: TGTGCCAGCAGTGAGTCGGGGATTGGGGCCAAAAACATTCAGTACTTC. Translating gives CASSESGIGAKNIQYF. The full variable domain, with the rest looked up from reference TRBV2 and TRBJ2-4, is EPEVTQTPSHQVTQMGQEVILRCVPISNHLYFYWYRQILGQKVEFLVSFYNNEISEKSEIFDDQFSVERPDGSNFTLKIRSTKLEDSAMYFCASSESGIGAKNIQYFGAGTRLSVL.

Here the CDR3 DNA reads TGTGCTAGTGGTCCTAGGAGCTCCTACGAGCAGTACTTC. Translated: CASGPRSSYEQYF. This chain links TRBV12-5 with TRBJ2-7; D not resolved. Germline V gene lookup returns CDR1 LGHNT and CDR2 FRNRAP. This CDR3 has 13 residues. V dropped 5 bases and J dropped 0 bases, with 8 bases sitting between them.

This clone was detected only a few times. The chain uses TRBV5-1 and TRBJ2-1; TRBD1 matches at 8 bases. Germline CDR1 is SGHRS and CDR2 is YFSETQ. The CDR3 has 16 residues. V was pared by 4 bases and J by 5 bases, with 11 bases of the junction left unmatched. CDR3 sequence: CASSRASGTGDNEQFF. Written as DNA, the CDR3 is TGCGCCAGCAGCCGCGCCTCCGGGACAGGCGACAATGAGCAGTTCTTC.

The chain couples TRBV2 to TRBJ1-6; 10 positions agree with TRBD1. Germline CDR1 is SNHLY and CDR2 is FYNNEI. The CDR3 has 14 residues. V shed 7 bases and J 10 bases; nucleotides not matched to a gene: 7. The CDR3 DNA reads as TGTGCCAGCATCCCCGGGACAGGGGTATCACCCCTCCACTTT. This encodes CASIPGTGVSPLHF. Supplemented by reference TRBV2 and TRBJ1-6, the full variable domain reads EPEVTQTPSHQVTQMGQEVILRCVPISNHLYFYWYRQILGQKVEFLVSFYNNEISEKSEIFDDQFSVERPDGSNFTLKIRSTKLEDSAMYFCASIPGTGVSPLHFGNGTRLTVT.

The rearrangement joins TRBV10-3 to TRBJ2-7; 7 nucleotides agree with TRBD1. Losses at the gene ends were 7 bases for V and 2 bases for J; bases not matched to a gene: 5. Germline CDR1 is ENHRY and CDR2 is SYGVKD. This CDR3 comprises 13 residues. As DNA, the CDR3 is TGTGCCATCAAAGGGACAGAGACCTACGAGCAGTACTTC. Translated: CAIKGTETYEQYF.

The chain carries TRBV4-2 and TRBJ1-2, with D perhaps matching TRBD1 (6 bases). Germline lookup yields CDR1 LGHNA and CDR2 YNFKEQ. V lost 0 bases and J 5 bases, leaving 13 bases between the germline ends. The CDR3 totals 15 residues. CDR3 coding DNA: TGTGCCAGCAGCCAAGATTTGCCAGGGGCATATGGCTACACCTTC. Translated, it gives CASSQDLPGAYGYTF.

The V gene is TRBV6-2 or TRBV6-3, the J gene TRBJ2-3, with 7 bases that match TRBD2. V was pared by 6 bases and J by 2 bases, with 11 bases of the junction left unmatched. Germline V lookup: CDR1 MNHEY, CDR2 SVGEGT. The CDR3 totals 16 residues. CDR3 coding DNA: TGTGCCAGCAGCATCTCGGTAGCGGGCGACACAGATACGCAGTATTTT. It specifies CASSISVAGDTDTQYF.

This chain joins TRBV18 and TRBJ1-1; D perhaps matches TRBD1 (6 bases). From germline, CDR1 is KGHSH and CDR2 LQKENI. V was cut by 8 bases and J by 5 bases, with 12 bases left in between. The CDR3 runs to 12 residues. The CDR3 sequence: CASGEGDTEAFF. The CDR3 nucleotides are TGTGCCAGCGGGGAGGGGGATACTGAAGCTTTCTTT.

The chain is built from TRBV6-5 and TRBJ2-7; 9 bases match TRBD1. After removal of 0 bases from V and 1 base from J, the junction contained 4 bases not matched to a gene. Looked up from germline, CDR1 is MNHEY and CDR2 is SVGAGI. The CDR3 is 16 residues long. CDR3 sequence reads: CASSYSMTGGSYEQYF. CDR3 nucleotides: TGTGCCAGCAGTTACTCCATGACAGGGGGGTCCTACGAGCAGTACTTC.

This clone appeared a few times. J is TRBJ2-1 and V is TRBV20-1; TRBD2 matches at 8 bases. The CDR3 length is 16 residues. Germline lookup yields CDR1 DFQATT and CDR2 SNEGSKA (reference sequence). The ends lost 3 bases at V and 9 bases at J; junction bases unmatched: 16. The CDR3 DNA follows: TGCAGTGCTAGTTCTGCCGGGACTAGAGTGACAAGTGAGCAGTTCTTC. It yields the protein CSASSAGTRVTSEQFF.

The J gene is TRBJ2-2, the V gene TRBV19, with 11 nucleotides matching TRBD2. Germline V gene sequence: CDR1 LNHDA, CDR2 SQIVND (reference sequence). This CDR3 is 16 amino acids long. Unmatched junction bases numbered 2, after V lost 1 base and J lost 4 bases. CDR3 sequence (DNA): TGTGCCAGTAGTATAGGTAGCGGGGGGGCCACCGGGGAGCTGTTTTTT. The encoded protein is CASSIGSGGATGELFF. The entire variable domain, with the rest obtained from reference TRBV19 and TRBJ2-2, is as follows: DGGITQSPKYLFRKEGQNVTLSCEQNLNHDAMYWYRQDPGQGLRLIYYSQIVNDFQKGDIAEGYSVSREKKESFPLTVTSAQKNPTAFYLCASSIGSGGATGELFFGEGSRLTVL.

This chain uses TRBV18 with TRBJ1-4; 9 bases align to TRBD1. V dropped 5 bases and J dropped 2; count of bases not matched to a gene: 6. The CDR3 has 16 amino acids. Germline values: CDR1 KGHSH, CDR2 LQKENI. Written as DNA, the CDR3 is TGTGCCAGCTCAGCGTTCGACAGGGGGACTAATGAAAAACTGTTTTTT. It codes for CASSAFDRGTNEKLFF.

V usage is TRBV5-1 and J usage is TRBJ2-3, with no clear D. In germline, CDR1 is SGHRS, CDR2 YFSETQ. Trimming took off 4 bases at V and 6 bases at J, with 6 bases between the two ends. The CDR3 spans 11 residues. This CDR3 is CASSLFDTQYF. The CDR3 coding sequence is TGCGCCAGCAGCCTATTCGATACGCAGTATTTT.

This clone was counted a single time. The rearrangement uses TRBV5-4 and TRBJ1-3; 7 positions agree with TRBD1. Trimming removed 2 bases from V and 3 bases from J; junction bases left unmatched: 5. The CDR3 extends over 15 amino acids. Germline V CDR1 and CDR2: SGHNT, YYREEE (reference sequence). This CDR3 reads CASSLETGVGNTIYF. The CDR3 bases are TGTGCCAGCAGCTTAGAAACAGGGGTTGGAAACACCATATATTTT. The whole variable domain, filled in from reference TRBV5-4 and TRBJ1-3, reads ETGVTQSPTHLIKTRGQQVTLRCSSQSGHNTVSWYQQALGQGPQFIFQYYREEENGRGNFPPRFSGLQFPNYSSELNVNALELDDSALYLCASSLETGVGNTIYFGEGSWLTVV.

This clone was seen only a few times. This chain uses TRBV10-3 with TRBJ1-5, with 9 bases fitting TRBD1. The V gene's germline CDR1 is ENHRY and CDR2 SYGVKD. This CDR3 is built from 14 residues. Trimming took 6 bases from V and 2 from J; bases not matched to a gene: 2. CDR3 in DNA: TGTGCCATCAGCCGGGACAGGGGCAATCAGCCCCAGCATTTT. Residues: CAISRDRGNQPQHF.